One sample yielded the 9 T cell receptor beta chains listed below, sequenced in a study of shared clonotypes between healthy human individuals. Profiling relied on immunoSEQ multiplex PCR, and the TCRdb table lists in-frame clones only, not all of them. The sample contains over a million clones, approximately 76% of which appear only once. The sample taken for sequencing was memory CD4+ T cells sorted from blood. The subset here: CD45RA-negative fraction. Receptors originate from a man aged 18-30 years in good health.

This chain uses TRBV12-5 with TRBJ2-2; 8 bases agree with TRBD1. The CDR3 totals 15 residues. In germline, CDR1 is LGHNT, CDR2 FRNRAP. V dropped 8 bases and J dropped 2; count of bases not matched to a gene: 7. The CDR3 region is CASTQGQVNTGELFF. In nucleotides, the CDR3 is TGTGCTAGTACACAGGGACAGGTTAACACCGGGGAGCTGTTTTTT.

The chain links TRBV7-8 to TRBJ1-3; no firm D call. The germline V gene encodes CDR1 SGHVS and CDR2 FQNEAQ. Trimming took 2 bases from V and 0 from J, leaving 11 bases between them. The CDR3 covers 16 residues. CDR3 in amino acids: CASSLFVPSSGNTIYF. The CDR3 nucleotides are TGTGCCAGCAGCTTATTCGTCCCGAGCTCTGGAAACACCATATATTTT.

This clone was recorded a few times. The chain has TRBV4-3 and TRBJ2-3; 9 bases fit TRBD2. J lost 0 bases, V lost 3 bases, and 10 bases had no gene match. The CDR3 spans 18 residues. Looked up from germline, CDR1 is LGHNA and CDR2 is YSLEER. The CDR3: CASSQAASTSGSTDTQYF. The CDR3 nucleotides read TGCGCCAGCAGCCAGGCCGCTTCGACTAGCGGTAGCACAGATACGCAGTATTTT.

This chain connects TRBV19 to TRBJ1-1; 9 nucleotides line up with TRBD1. The CDR3 has 14 amino acids. J lost 4 bases, V lost 5 bases, and 5 bases had no gene match. Germline V gene sequence: CDR1 LNHDA, CDR2 SQIVND (reference sequence). For the CDR3, the DNA is TGTGCCAGTAGTCCAGGACAGGGGCCCACTGAAGCTTTCTTT. Translating it yields CASSPGQGPTEAFF.

The rearrangement joins TRBV6-5 to TRBJ1-2; D gene uncertain. Germline assignment: CDR1 MNHEY and CDR2 SVGAGI. This CDR3 is 15 amino acids long. Trimming took off 6 bases at V and 4 bases at J, with 18 bases between the two ends. The DNA for the CDR3 is TGTGCCAGCAGATGGTCCCCCGGACTTGGCTATGGCTACACCTTC. Translation: CASRWSPGLGYGYTF.

The V gene is TRBV11-2, the J gene TRBJ2-1; D uncertain. The CDR3 has 15 residues. V lost 3 bases, J lost 3 bases, and 12 bases lay in between. Germline-derived CDR1 and CDR2 are SGHAT and FQNNGV. The CDR3 bases are TGTGCCAGCAGCTTTTATGGCAACTACTACAATGAGCAGTTCTTC. Amino acids: CASSFYGNYYNEQFF.

The gene calls are TRBV5-1 and TRBJ2-1, with 7 bases lining up with TRBD1. The V and J ends lost 4 bases and 7 bases, in that order; junction bases with no gene match: 2. Per the germline V gene, CDR1 is SGHRS and CDR2 is YFSETQ. This CDR3 is built from 12 residues. CDR3 sequence: CASSRQGNEQFF. The CDR3 DNA follows: TGCGCCAGCAGCAGACAGGGTAATGAGCAGTTCTTC.

V and J are TRBV11-2 and TRBJ2-1; 7 bases are a match to TRBD2. The CDR3 extends over 14 amino acids. V trimming: 4 bases; J trimming: 4 bases; junction bases outside the gene matches: 4. CDR1 is SGHAT and CDR2 is FQNNGV in the germline V gene. As DNA, the CDR3 is TGTGCCAGCAGCTCGCTAGCGGAGTACAATGAGCAGTTCTTC. Residues: CASSSLAEYNEQFF. Full variable domain (missing parts from reference TRBV11-2 and TRBJ2-1): EAGVAQSPRYKIIEKRQSVAFWCNPISGHATLYWYQQILGQGPKLLIQFQNNGVVDDSQLPKDRFSAERLKGVDSTLKIQPAKLEDSAVYLCASSSLAEYNEQFFGPGTRLTVL.

Notes on this clone: A much larger clone differs by one base, so this may be a read error. The gene calls are TRBV7-8 and TRBJ1-5; D gene ambiguous. V lost 1 base, J lost 2 bases, and 3 bases lay in between. This CDR3 is built from 13 residues. Per germline, CDR1 SGHVS and CDR2 FQNEAQ. The DNA for the CDR3 is TGTGCCAGCAGCTTAGATCGCAATCAGCCCCAGCATTTT. This sequence encodes CASSLDRNQPQHF. Full variable domain (missing parts from reference TRBV7-8 and TRBJ1-5): GAGVSQSPRYKVAKRGQDVALRCDPISGHVSLFWYQQALGQGPEFLTYFQNEAQLDKSGLPSDRFFAERPEGSVSTLKIQRTQQEDSAVYLCASSLDRNQPQHFGDGTRLSIL.